The clone carrying this TCR beta chain appeared a few times. The source of the sample is a study of T cells in Graves' hyperthyroidism and ophthalmopathy. Germline V CDR1 and CDR2: KGHSH, LQKENI. The CDR3 is 14 residues long. Germline trimming cut 3 bases from V and 8 bases from J; bases unmatched to any gene: 9. From RNA transcripts, TCR beta CDR3 regions were amplified. The HTBI primer set drove a first-round RT-PCR of the TCR CDR3. TCRdb used MiXCR to reprocess the multiplex PCR reads, holding one entry per CDR3 protein. The table includes under 450,000 distinct CDR3 sequences, approximately 14% detected once.

Sequences were obtained from blood. This TCR was recovered from a woman in her late teens or twenties with Graves' hyperthyroidism. The chain joins TRBV18 to TRBJ1-2; the match to TRBD1 covers 7 bases. CDR3 loop: CASSPLDRAHGYTF. As DNA, the CDR3 is TGTGCCAGCTCACCTCTAGACAGGGCCCACGGCTACACCTTC. Filled out from reference TRBV18 and TRBJ1-2, the complete variable domain reads NAGVMQNPRHLVRRRGQEARLRCSPMKGHSHVYWYRQLPEEGLKFMVYLQKENIIDESGMPKERFSAEFPKEGPSILRIQQVVRGDSAAYFCASSPLDRAHGYTFGSGTRLTVV.